The rows below give T cell receptor beta chains drawn from one sample of a study of T cells in Graves' hyperthyroidism and ophthalmopathy. TCRdb recomputed calls from the multiplex PCR reads with MiXCR, one row per CDR3 protein. The sample yields under 550,000 distinct CDR3 sequences, roughly an eighth seen once. Sequenced sample: blood. These receptors were collected from a woman between 18 and 30 years old with Graves' hyperthyroidism. CDR3s include the opening cysteine and the closing phenylalanine or tryptophan. D genes are given only for firm matches. A clone size is listed for some rows: how often the clone was seen (once, few, many), or a class if it is expanded.

d_call clone_size cdr3_length j_call v_call cdr3_nt cdr3_aa
TRBD2 many 14 TRBJ2-1 TRBV5-6 TGTGCCAGCAGCTTCCTAGCGGGAGCTAATGAGCAGTTCTTC CASSFLAGANEQFF
- - 14 TRBJ2-5 TRBV7-9 TGTGCCAGCAGCCACCGGGACAAACAAGAGACCCAGTACTTC CASSHRDKQETQYF
- many 16 TRBJ2-7 TRBV28 TGTGCCAGCAGTTTACTCGGGAGCGGAACCTCCTACGAGCAGTACTTC CASSLLGSGTSYEQYF
- many 17 TRBJ2-3 TRBV28 TGTGCCAGCAGTTTTTTTAGCGGAAGATCGGGCACAGATACGCAGTATTTT CASSFFSGRSGTDTQYF
- many 14 TRBJ2-2 TRBV24-1 TGTGCCACCGGGGTAGCGGAAAACACCGGGGAGCTGTTTTTT CATGVAENTGELFF
TRBD1 many 16 TRBJ1-2 TRBV24-1 TGTGCCACCAGTGACGCTAGACAGGGCCTTCTATATGGCTACACCTTC CATSDARQGLLYGYTF
TRBD1 - 17 TRBJ2-4 TRBV6-1 TGTGCCAGCAGTGAGGGGATTACAGGGGTAACCAAAAACATTCAGTACTTC CASSEGITGVTKNIQYF
TRBD1 - 17 TRBJ1-3 TRBV5-4 TGTGCCAGCAGCTTGGTTGGTACAGGGGGTTCTGGAAACACCATATATTTT CASSLVGTGGSGNTIYF
- - 12 TRBJ2-7 TRBV11-2 TGTGCCAGCAGCTTAGATATAGAGGAGCAGTACTTC CASSLDIEEQYF
- many 16 TRBJ2-7 TRBV7-9 TGTGCCAGCAGCGCCCTGGGCCGCGGATCTTTCTACGAGCAGTACTTC CASSALGRGSFYEQYF
- - 17 TRBJ1-1 TRBV18 TGTGCCAGCTCACCACTACCGCAAGGCGGGGGACACACTGAAGCTTTCTTT CASSPLPQGGGHTEAFF
- many 13 TRBJ1-5 TRBV28 TGTGCCAGCACCAGGGTACACAATCAGCCCCAGCATTTT CASTRVHNQPQHF
- few 11 TRBJ1-2 TRBV29-1 TGCAGCGTACTACTGTCTGATGGCTACACCTTC CSVLLSDGYTF
- few 14 TRBJ2-2 TRBV28 TGTGCCAGCAGTTTATTTTGGAACACCGGGGAGCTGTTTTTT CASSLFWNTGELFF
TRBD2 - 19 TRBJ2-5 TRBV6-5 TGTGCCAGCAGTTACTCGAACCCTAGGGTAGCGGGAGTCGGAGAGACCCAGTACTTC CASSYSNPRVAGVGETQYF
- few 15 TRBJ1-2 TRBV5-6 TGTGCCAGCAGCCATCAGGACACCGGCCTGTATGGCTACACCTTC CASSHQDTGLYGYTF
TRBD1 many 13 TRBJ2-7 TRBV14 TGTGCCAGCAGCCAACTGGACAGGGGGGAGCAGTACTTC CASSQLDRGEQYF
TRBD1 - 14 TRBJ2-2 TRBV29-1 TGCAGCGTTGAGACAGGGATAAACACCGGGGAGCTGTTTTTT CSVETGINTGELFF
TRBD2 few 16 TRBJ2-3 TRBV5-1 TGCGCCAGCAGCTTGGCCGCGCGGGGGTTCACAGATACGCAGTATTTT CASSLAARGFTDTQYF
- - 14 TRBJ1-1 TRBV19 TGTGCCAGTAGTGTGGGACGGAAGAACACTGAAGCTTTCTTT CASSVGRKNTEAFF
TRBD1 many 14 TRBJ2-7 TRBV6-1 TGTGCCAGCAGATCGGGACAGGGTTTGAACGAGCAGTACTTC CASRSGQGLNEQYF
TRBD2 - 17 TRBJ2-1 TRBV2 TGTGCCAGCAGGGAAGCATTAGCGGGAGGGCCGGGTAATGAGCAGTTCTTC CASREALAGGPGNEQFF
- few 14 TRBJ2-2 TRBV9 TGTGCCAGCAGCGTAGCCACTCCGGCCGGGGAGCTGTTTTTT CASSVATPAGELFF
- many 14 TRBJ2-1 TRBV20-1 TGCAGTGCTATCTCCGGGACCACCCTTAATGAGCAGTTCTTC CSAISGTTLNEQFF
- - 18 TRBJ2-6 TRBV19 TGTGCCAGTAGTATACGCGGACACCAGTCCCCTGGGGCCAACGTCCTGACTTTC CASSIRGHQSPGANVLTF
TRBD1 many 14 TRBJ1-1 TRBV28 TGTGCCAGCAAGGACAGGCCGATGAACACTGAAGCTTTCTTT CASKDRPMNTEAFF
TRBD2 many 18 TRBJ2-1 TRBV4-1 TGCGCCAGCAGCCAAGATCGGTACGAGACTAGCGGTCTGGATGAGCAGTTCTTC CASSQDRYETSGLDEQFF
- many 16 TRBJ1-5 TRBV4-3 TGCGCCAGCAGCCAAGATTTAAGGGGTGGCAATCAGCCCCAGCATTTT CASSQDLRGGNQPQHF
- many 14 TRBJ2-1 TRBV6-1 TGTGCCAGCAGTGGTAGCGCGAGTCACAATGAGCAGTTCTTC CASSGSASHNEQFF
TRBD1 - 13 TRBJ2-3 TRBV5-4 TGTGCCAGCAGCGACAGGGTGGCAGATACGCAGTATTTT CASSDRVADTQYF
- many 12 TRBJ2-5 TRBV6-2/TRBV6-3 TGTGCCAGCAGTTACGTCCTAGAGACCCAGTACTTC CASSYVLETQYF
TRBD2 - 14 TRBJ2-7 TRBV30 TGTGCCTGGAGTTTCTCTAGCGGGTTCCACGAGCAGTACTTC CAWSFSSGFHEQYF
- - 11 TRBJ1-1 TRBV5-1 TGCGCCAGCAGCACGGACACTGAAGCTCTCTTT CASSTDTEALF
TRBD1 many 15 TRBJ2-3 TRBV10-3 TGTGCCATCTCGGGGGGACAGGGGAGTACAGATACGCAGTATTTT CAISGGQGSTDTQYF
- - 16 TRBJ2-3 TRBV9 TGTGCCAGCAGCGTAGAAGTGGCCCCGAGCACAGATACGCAGTATTTT CASSVEVAPSTDTQYF
- many 15 TRBJ1-5 TRBV6-1 TGTGCCAGCGCTAGGACATTACATAGCAATCAGCCCCAGCATTTT CASARTLHSNQPQHF
- - 13 TRBJ1-2 TRBV6-1 TGTGCCAGCAGACAGGGAAGGAACTATGGCTACACCTTC CASRQGRNYGYTF
TRBD2 many 15 TRBJ2-3 TRBV29-1 TGCAGCGTAACCGCCGGGACTAAGAGCACAGATACGCAGTATTTT CSVTAGTKSTDTQYF
- - 16 TRBJ1-4 TRBV18 TGTGCCAGCTCACCGAACGTGGGCAGCCTCAATGAAAAACTGTTTTTT CASSPNVGSLNEKLFF
- few 12 TRBJ1-5 TRBV7-2 TGTGCCAGCAGCGCAGGGTATCAGCCCCAGCATTTT CASSAGYQPQHF
TRBD2 many 15 TRBJ2-5 TRBV11-2 TGTGCCAGCAAACCCGGGACTAGCGGCCAAGAGACCCAGTACTTC CASKPGTSGQETQYF
- - 15 TRBJ2-3 TRBV6-9 TGTGCCAGCAGTTACGGTCACCTTTACACAGATACGCAGTATTTT CASSYGHLYTDTQYF
- many 16 TRBJ2-7 TRBV28 TGTGCCAGCAGAGCCGTCGGGCAGCTGAAGACCTACGAGCAGTACTTC CASRAVGQLKTYEQYF
- many 15 TRBJ2-7 TRBV11-2 TGTGCCAGCAGCTTTAGCGATACAGGGACCCACGAGCAGTACTTC CASSFSDTGTHEQYF
TRBD1 many 14 TRBJ1-1 TRBV7-9 TGTGCCAGCCGTCGACGACAGGGGGATACTGAAGCTTTCTTT CASRRRQGDTEAFF
TRBD1 few 12 TRBJ2-5 TRBV7-6 TGTGCCAGCAGCTTAGGGGGGGACAGGGTATACTTC CASSLGGDRVYF
- many 14 TRBJ1-1 TRBV28 TGTGCCAGCAGTCCACACGCCCTGAACACTGAAGCTTTCTTT CASSPHALNTEAFF
TRBD2 many 14 TRBJ2-1 TRBV6-4 TGTGCCAGCAGTGACGGGACTAGCGGCAATGAGCAGTTCTTC CASSDGTSGNEQFF
TRBD1 many 14 TRBJ1-1 TRBV10-3 TGTGCCATCAGGGAGGACAGGGCTCCTGGTGAAGCTTTCTTT CAIREDRAPGEAFF
TRBD1 - 15 TRBJ2-7 TRBV5-1 TGCGCCAGCAGCTTCACCCAGGGGGCCGGATACGAGCAGTACTTC CASSFTQGAGYEQYF
- many 14 TRBJ1-1 TRBV6-1 TGTGCCAGCAGTATCCAGACAGAGAACACTGAAGCTTTCTTT CASSIQTENTEAFF
- many 14 TRBJ1-1 TRBV2 TGTGCCAGCAGGGGGGACACGGTCGGGACTGAAGCTTTCTTT CASRGDTVGTEAFF
- - 13 TRBJ1-1 TRBV29-1 TGCAGCGTTGAATGGGGGCGCGGAACTGAAGCTTTCTTT CSVEWGRGTEAFF
- many 14 TRBJ1-2 TRBV3-1 TGTGCCAGCAGCCAAGATCCGGTCTTCTATGGCTACACCTTC CASSQDPVFYGYTF
- many 16 TRBJ2-1 TRBV5-1 TGCGCCAGCAGCACGACTAAGCGGGACATGTGGAATGAGCAGTTCTTC CASSTTKRDMWNEQFF
- many 13 TRBJ2-3 TRBV2 TGTGCCAGCAGTGCGACTCTAGGAGATACGCAGTATTTT CASSATLGDTQYF
TRBD1 many 16 TRBJ1-2 TRBV28 TGTGCCAGCAGTAACGGACAGGAGTTAGCTAACTATGGCTACACCTTC CASSNGQELANYGYTF
TRBD2 many 17 TRBJ2-1 TRBV28 TGTGCCAGCAGTTTCCCCACTAGCGGACTCTCCTACAATGAGCAGTTCTTC CASSFPTSGLSYNEQFF